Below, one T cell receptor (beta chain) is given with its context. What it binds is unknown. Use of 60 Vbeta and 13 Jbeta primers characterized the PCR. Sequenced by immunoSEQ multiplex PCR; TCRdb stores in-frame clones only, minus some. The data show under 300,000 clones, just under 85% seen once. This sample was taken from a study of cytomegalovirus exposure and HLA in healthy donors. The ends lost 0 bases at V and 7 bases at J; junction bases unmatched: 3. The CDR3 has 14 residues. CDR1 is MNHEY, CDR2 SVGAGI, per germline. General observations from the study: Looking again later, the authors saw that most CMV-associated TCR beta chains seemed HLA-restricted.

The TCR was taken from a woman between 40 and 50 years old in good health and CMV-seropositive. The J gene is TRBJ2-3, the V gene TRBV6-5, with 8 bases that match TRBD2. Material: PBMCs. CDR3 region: CASSYSGTSNTQYF. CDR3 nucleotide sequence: TGTGCCAGCAGTTACTCAGGGACTAGTAATACGCAGTATTTT.